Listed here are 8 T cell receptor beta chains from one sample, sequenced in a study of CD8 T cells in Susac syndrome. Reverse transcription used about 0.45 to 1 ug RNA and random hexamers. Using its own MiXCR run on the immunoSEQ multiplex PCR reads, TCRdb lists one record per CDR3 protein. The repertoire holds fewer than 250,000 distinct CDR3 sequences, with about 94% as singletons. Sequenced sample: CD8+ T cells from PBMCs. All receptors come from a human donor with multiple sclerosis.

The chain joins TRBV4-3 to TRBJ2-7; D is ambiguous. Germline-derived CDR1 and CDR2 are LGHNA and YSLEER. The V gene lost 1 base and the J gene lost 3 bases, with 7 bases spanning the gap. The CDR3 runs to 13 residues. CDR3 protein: CASSQAPGYEQYF. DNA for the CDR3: TGCGCCAGCAGCCAAGCCCCCGGCTACGAGCAGTACTTC.

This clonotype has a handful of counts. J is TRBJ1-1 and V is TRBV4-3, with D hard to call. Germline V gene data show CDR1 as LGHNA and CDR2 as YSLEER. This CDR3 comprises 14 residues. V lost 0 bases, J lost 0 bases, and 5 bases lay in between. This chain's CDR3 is CASSQERLNTEAFF. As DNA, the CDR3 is TGCGCCAGCAGCCAAGAGCGCCTGAACACTGAAGCTTTCTTT.

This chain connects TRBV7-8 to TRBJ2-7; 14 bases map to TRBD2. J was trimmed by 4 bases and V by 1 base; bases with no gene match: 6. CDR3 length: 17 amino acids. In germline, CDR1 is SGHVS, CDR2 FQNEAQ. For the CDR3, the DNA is TGTGCCAGCAGCTTAGAGGGTGGGACTAGCGGGGGATACGAGCAGTACTTC. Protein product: CASSLEGGTSGGYEQYF.

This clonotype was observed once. In DNA, the CDR3 is TGTGCTAGTGGTTTGGTCTCAGGGGGCGCGGAGACCCAGTACTTC. Protein product: CASGLVSGGAETQYF. The chain carries TRBV12-5 and TRBJ2-5; TRBD1 matches 8 bases. With V trimmed by 0 bases and J by 5 bases, 5 bases remained unmatched. CDR1 is LGHNT, CDR2 FRNRAP, per germline. This CDR3 spans 15 amino acids.

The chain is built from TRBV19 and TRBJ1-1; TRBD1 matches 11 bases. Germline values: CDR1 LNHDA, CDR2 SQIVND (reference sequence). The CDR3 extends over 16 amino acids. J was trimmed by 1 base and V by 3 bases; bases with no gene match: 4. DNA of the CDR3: TGTGCCAGTAGTATCAGAGGACAGGGGGCGAACACTGAAGCTTTCTTT. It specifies CASSIRGQGANTEAFF.

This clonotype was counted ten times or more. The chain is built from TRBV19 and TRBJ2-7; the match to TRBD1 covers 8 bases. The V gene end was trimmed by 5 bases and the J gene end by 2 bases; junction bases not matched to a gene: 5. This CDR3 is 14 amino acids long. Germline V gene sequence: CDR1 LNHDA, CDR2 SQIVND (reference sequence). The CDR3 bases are TGTGCCAGTAGTCCCGGGACAGGAGCCTACGAGCAGTACTTC. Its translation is CASSPGTGAYEQYF.

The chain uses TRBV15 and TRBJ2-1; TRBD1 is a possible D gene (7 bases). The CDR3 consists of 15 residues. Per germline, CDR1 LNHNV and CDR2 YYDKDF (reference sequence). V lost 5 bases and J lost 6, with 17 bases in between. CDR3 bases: TGTGCCACCAGCTTCGACAGGGAGGTTGGCAATGAGCAGTTCTTC. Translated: CATSFDREVGNEQFF.

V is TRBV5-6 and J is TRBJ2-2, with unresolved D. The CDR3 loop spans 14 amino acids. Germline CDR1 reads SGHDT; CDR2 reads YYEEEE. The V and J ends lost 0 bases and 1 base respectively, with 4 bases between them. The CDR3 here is CASSLDGNTGELFF. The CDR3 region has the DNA TGTGCCAGCAGCTTGGATGGGAACACCGGGGAGCTGTTTTTT.